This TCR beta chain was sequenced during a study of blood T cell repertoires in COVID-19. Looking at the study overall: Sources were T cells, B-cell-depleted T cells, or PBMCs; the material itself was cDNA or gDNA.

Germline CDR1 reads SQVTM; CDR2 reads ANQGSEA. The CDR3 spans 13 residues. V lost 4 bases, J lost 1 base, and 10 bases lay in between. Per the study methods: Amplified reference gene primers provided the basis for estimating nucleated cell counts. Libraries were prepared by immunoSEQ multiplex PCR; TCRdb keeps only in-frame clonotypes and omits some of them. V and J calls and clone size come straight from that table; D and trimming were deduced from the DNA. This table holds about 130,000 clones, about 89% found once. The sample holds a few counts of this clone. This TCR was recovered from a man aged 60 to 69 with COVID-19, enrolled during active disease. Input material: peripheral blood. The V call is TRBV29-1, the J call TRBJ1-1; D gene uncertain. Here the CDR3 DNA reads TGCAGCGTTGGTATGAGGGCGAACACTGAAGCTTTCTTT. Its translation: CSVGMRANTEAFF. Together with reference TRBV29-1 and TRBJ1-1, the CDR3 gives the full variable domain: SAVISQKPSRDICQRGTSLTIQCQVDSQVTMMFWYRQQPGQSLTLIATANQGSEATYESGFVIDKFPISRPNLTFSTLTVSNMSPEDSSIYLCSVGMRANTEAFFGQGTRLTVV.